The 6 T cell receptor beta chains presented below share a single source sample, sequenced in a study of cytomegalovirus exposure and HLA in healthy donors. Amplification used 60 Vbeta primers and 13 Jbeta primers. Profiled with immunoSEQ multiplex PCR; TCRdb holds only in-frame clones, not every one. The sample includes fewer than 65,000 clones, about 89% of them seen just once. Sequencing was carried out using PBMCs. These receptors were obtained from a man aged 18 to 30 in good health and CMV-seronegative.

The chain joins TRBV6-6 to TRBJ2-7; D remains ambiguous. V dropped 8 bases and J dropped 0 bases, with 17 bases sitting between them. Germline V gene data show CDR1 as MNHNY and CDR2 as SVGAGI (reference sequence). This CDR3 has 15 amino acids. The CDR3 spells CASLKTMGNSYEQYF. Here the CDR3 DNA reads TGTGCCAGCTTAAAAACCATGGGCAACTCCTACGAGCAGTACTTC.

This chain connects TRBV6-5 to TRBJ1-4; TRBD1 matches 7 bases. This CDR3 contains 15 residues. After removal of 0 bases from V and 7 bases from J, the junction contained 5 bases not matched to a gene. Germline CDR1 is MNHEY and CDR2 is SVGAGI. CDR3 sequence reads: CASSYSSQGGEKLFF. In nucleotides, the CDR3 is TGTGCCAGCAGTTACTCGTCCCAGGGGGGTGAAAAACTGTTTTTT.

Written as DNA, the CDR3 is TGTGCCAGCAGCGTAGCTGGCGAGACCCAGTACTTC. Protein sequence: CASSVAGETQYF. V usage is TRBV9 and J usage is TRBJ2-5; no reliable D call. The V end lost 0 bases, the J end lost 5 bases, and 5 bases lay between the germline ends. The germline V gene has CDR1 SGDLS and CDR2 YYNGEE. The CDR3 sequence is 12 residues long.

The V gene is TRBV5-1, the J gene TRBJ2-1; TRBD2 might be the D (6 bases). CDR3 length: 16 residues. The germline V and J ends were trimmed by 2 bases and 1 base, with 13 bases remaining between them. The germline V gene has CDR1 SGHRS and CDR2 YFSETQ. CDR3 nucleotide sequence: TGCGCCAGCAGCTTAGGAGGGGAAGTTTCCTACAATGAGCAGTTCTTC. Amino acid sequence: CASSLGGEVSYNEQFF. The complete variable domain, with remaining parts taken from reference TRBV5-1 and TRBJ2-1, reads KAGVTQTPRYLIKTRGQQVTLSCSPISGHRSVSWYQQTPGQGLQFLFEYFSETQRNKGNFPGRFSGRQFSNSRSEMNVSTLELGDSALYLCASSLGGEVSYNEQFFGPGTRLTVL.

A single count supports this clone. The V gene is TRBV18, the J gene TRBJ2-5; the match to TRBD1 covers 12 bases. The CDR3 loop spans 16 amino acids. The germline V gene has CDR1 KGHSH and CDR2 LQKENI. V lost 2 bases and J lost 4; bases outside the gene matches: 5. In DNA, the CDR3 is TGTGCCAGCTCACCAGGGACAGGGGGCGCGGGAGAGACCCAGTACTTC. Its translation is CASSPGTGGAGETQYF. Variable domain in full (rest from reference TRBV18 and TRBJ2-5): NAGVMQNPRHLVRRRGQEARLRCSPMKGHSHVYWYRQLPEEGLKFMVYLQKENIIDESGMPKERFSAEFPKEGPSILRIQQVVRGDSAAYFCASSPGTGGAGETQYFGPGTRLLVL.

CDR3 amino acids: CASSPESAGELFF. The CDR3 DNA reads as TGTGCCAGCAGCCCCGAGTCCGCCGGGGAGCTGTTTTTT. V gene TRBV2 combines with J gene TRBJ2-2; the D is unclear. V was shortened by 6 bases and J by 6 bases, with 11 bases between the two germline ends. Per germline, CDR1 SNHLY and CDR2 FYNNEI. This CDR3 has 13 amino acids.